This T cell receptor beta chain was sequenced during a study of T cells in Graves' hyperthyroidism and ophthalmopathy. A remark on this clonotype: One end of the junction is discordant with germline, which a read error may explain.

This CDR3 has 17 amino acids. The germline V gene encodes CDR1 SGHVS and CDR2 FNYEAQ. TCR beta CDR3 regions were amplified from RNA transcripts. RT-PCR in the first round (using the HTBI primer set) targeted the TCR CDR3. TCRdb reanalysed the multiplex PCR reads using MiXCR and keeps one entry per CDR3 protein. The sample has approximately 600,000 distinct CDR3 sequences; roughly 15% are singletons. Material for sequencing was blood. This clonotype was sampled from a middle-aged woman with Graves' ophthalmopathy. J is TRBJ2-4 and V is TRBV7-6; 8 nucleotides line up with TRBD2. CDR3 in DNA: TGTACCAGCAGCCCCAGTAGGTCGGGAGGGCCACAAAACATTCAGTACTTC. Amino acid sequence: CTSSPSRSGGPQNIQYF. The full variable domain, completed using reference TRBV7-6 and TRBJ2-4, is GAGVSQSPRYKVTKRGQDVALRCDPISGHVSLYWYRQALGQGPEFLTYFNYEAQQDKSGLPNDRFSAERPEGSISTLTIQRTEQRDSAMYRCTSSPSRSGGPQNIQYFGAGTRLSVL.